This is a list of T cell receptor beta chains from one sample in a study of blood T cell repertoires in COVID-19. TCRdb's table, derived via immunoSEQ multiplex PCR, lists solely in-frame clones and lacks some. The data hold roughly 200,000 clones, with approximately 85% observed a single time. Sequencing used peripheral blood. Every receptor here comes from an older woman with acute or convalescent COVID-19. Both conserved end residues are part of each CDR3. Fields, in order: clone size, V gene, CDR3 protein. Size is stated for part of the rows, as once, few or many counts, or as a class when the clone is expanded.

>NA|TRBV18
CASSPLAGRADTQYF
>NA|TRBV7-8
CASSLESQGRGYTF
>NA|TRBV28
CASSPGDRGNQPQHF
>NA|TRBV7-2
CASSLGGAGGYEQYF
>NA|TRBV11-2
CASSSFQGNGYTF
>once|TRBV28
CASRPQRQGNPYEQYF
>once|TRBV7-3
CASSPTGGGSPLHF
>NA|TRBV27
CASSRGAPNYGYTF
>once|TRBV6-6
CASQVGSSNQPQHF
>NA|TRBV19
CASTEIGTGNGYTF
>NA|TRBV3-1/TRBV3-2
CASSQGGPDTQYF
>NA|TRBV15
CATSSEPNTEAFF
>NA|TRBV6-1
CASSAGGQVGNQPQHF
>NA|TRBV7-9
CASSLSANTEAFF
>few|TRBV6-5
CASSYRRTGNTGELFF
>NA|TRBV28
CASTRLAYNEQFF
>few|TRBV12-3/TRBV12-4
CASSLGLAEAFF
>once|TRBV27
CASSTNAGTGWNEQFF
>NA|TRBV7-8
CASSSYRGQETQYF
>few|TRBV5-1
CASSLVTGGLGPQHF
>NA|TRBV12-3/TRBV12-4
CASSPGQGHEQYF
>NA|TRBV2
CASHGGGASTDTQYF
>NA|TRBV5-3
CARSFHIFETAPFNTEAFF
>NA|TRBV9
CASSLGWDSSYNEQFF
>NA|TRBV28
CASSFPTSGGASTDTQYF
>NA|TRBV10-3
CAISEVSAGANVLTF
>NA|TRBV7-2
CASRGQPTGELFF
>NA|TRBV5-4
CASSRRPDEKLFF
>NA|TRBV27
CASSSFEGRNSPLHF
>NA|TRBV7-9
CASSRSASGSPTDTQYF
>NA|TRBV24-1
CATSGVDQPQHF
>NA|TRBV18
CASSPGLGNEKLFF
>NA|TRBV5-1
CASSQGIYGYTF
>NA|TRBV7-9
CASSLGLADYNEQFF
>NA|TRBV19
CASSIALNTGELFF
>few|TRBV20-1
CSAKTGVGYTF
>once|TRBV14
CASRPRQGGTEAFF
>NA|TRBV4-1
CASSPIGGRGDNEQFF
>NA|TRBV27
CASSYRDRDEAFF
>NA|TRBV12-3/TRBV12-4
CASTRQPYTEAFF
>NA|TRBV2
CASSESGRGTDTQYF
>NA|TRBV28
CASRRPHTEAFF
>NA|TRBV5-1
CASSASGVDTEAFF
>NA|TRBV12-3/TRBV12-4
CASSLDSLYGYTF
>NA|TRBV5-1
CASSLAAGVEYNEQFF
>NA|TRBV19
CASSIGGAGNTIYF
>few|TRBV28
CASREQNTEAFF
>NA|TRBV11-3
CASSLEQSHAIQYF
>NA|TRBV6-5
CASTHPGGSETQYF
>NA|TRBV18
CASSPKDRRETQYF
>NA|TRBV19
CASRPQGGPNQPQHF
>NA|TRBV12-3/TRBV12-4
CASSRTSEQFF
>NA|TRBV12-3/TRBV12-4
CASRLDREAFF
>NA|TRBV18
CASSRGTGVTEAFF